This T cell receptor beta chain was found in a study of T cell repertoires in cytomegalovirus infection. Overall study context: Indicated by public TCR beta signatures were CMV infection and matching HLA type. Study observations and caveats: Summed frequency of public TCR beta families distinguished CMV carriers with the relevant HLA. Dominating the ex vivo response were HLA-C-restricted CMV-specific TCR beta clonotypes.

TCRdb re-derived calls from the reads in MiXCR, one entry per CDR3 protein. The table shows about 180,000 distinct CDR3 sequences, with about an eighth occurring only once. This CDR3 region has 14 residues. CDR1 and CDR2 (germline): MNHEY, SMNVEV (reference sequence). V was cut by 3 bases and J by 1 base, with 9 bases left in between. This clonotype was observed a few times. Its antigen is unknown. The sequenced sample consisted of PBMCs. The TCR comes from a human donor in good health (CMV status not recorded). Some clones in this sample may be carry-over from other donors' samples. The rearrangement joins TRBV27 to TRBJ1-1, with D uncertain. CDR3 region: CASSLIGKNTEAFF. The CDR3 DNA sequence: TGTGCCAGCAGTTTGATAGGGAAGAACACTGAAGCTTTCTTT.